This note documents a single T cell receptor (beta chain) sequence. This clone was counted only a few times. Its target antigen remains unknown. No much larger clone is present one base from it, and per-base qualities are unavailable. Each donor gave one peripheral blood draw, around 100 mL on average, collected into heparinised tubes. A BD FACSAria II was used to sort naive, central memory, regulatory and stem cell-like memory CD4+ T cells with a panel that included CD45RO, CCR7, CD25, CD127, CD95 and CD27. Purity was above 95% for every sorted population. PBMCs were isolated immediately by Lymphoprep density gradient centrifugation and stained directly without culture. To minimize batch effects, samples were stained and sorted in pairs, one healthy donor with one patient per experiment. This record comes from a study of beta chain features in type 1 diabetes (dated by TCRdb to 2016 to 2018). For the study in its entirety: No differences in mean age, gender distribution, total cell number or subset yield were found between patients and healthy donors. A total of roughly 98,000,000 sorted cells were examined across all samples, and RNA yield correlated strongly with the number of cells per subset. The study compared TCRB repertoires of sorted circulating CD4+ T cell subsets between recently diagnosed type 1 diabetes patients and matched healthy donors. Whereas all 28 donors provided naive and central memory subsets, regulatory and stem cell-like memory subsets were isolated from just 8 patients and roughly 8 healthy donors. Study-wide conclusions, independent of this receptor: Only small numbers of individuals were included in the HLA sub-analyses, which left unresolved whether HLA type had any influence on TCRB rearrangement. Naive, central memory and regulatory TCRB repertoires appeared more similar among patients than among healthy donors. At VDJ recombination sites, type 1 diabetes patients had fewer insertions and more deleted nucleotides, which implies abnormalities in thymic rearrangement. Shorter templates might be favored by PCR, yet because patient and control samples were amplified and corrected together, any such skew would affect both groups equally. Type 1 diabetes patients showed a moderate but significant shortening of TCRB CDR3 length in all four CD4+ subsets. Because cDNA was sequenced instead of genomic DNA, activated cells with high expression could be over-represented, although the groups did not differ in activation or CD3 levels.

The CDR3 has 14 amino acids, counting the end cysteine and phenylalanine. The read is trimmed to its CDR3 DNA, 42 bases read in frame from base 1. V is pared back by 8 bases and J by 3 bases, with 17 bases lying between the germline termini. As encoded in the germline V gene, CDR1 is SQVTM while CDR2 is ANQGSEA. The entire isolated RNA was reverse transcribed using the High Capacity cDNA Reverse Transcription Kit, and thus expressed TCRB transcripts were sequenced. Deep immunoSEQ sequencing was performed on naive, central memory and regulatory T cell samples, with an average of roughly 3.6 million total reads per sample. After sorted cells were lysed in RLT buffer, RNA was extracted with DNase-treated RNeasy Micro or Mini kits, with the choice depending on cell number. Each cell subset was processed on its own to prevent cross-contamination, while patient and healthy donor samples were processed together. TCRB sequences were amplified from cDNA with the immunoSEQ multiplex PCR, producing 87-bp fragments spanning the CDR3 region. Amplicons were sequenced on the Illumina HiSeq platform. Processing in the source paper ran as follows. PCR bias was computationally corrected using synthetic template baselines, reads within Hamming distance 2 were collapsed, and singletons that could not be merged were discarded. By aligning reads against IMGT, V, D and J genes, CDR3 length, and insertions or deletions at six rearrangement sites were assigned. Within each subset, clonotype counts were normalized to sorted cell number, and only after that were true diversity and Gini coefficients computed with the tcR R package. Repertoire sharing was quantified using the overlap coefficient calculated on TCRB nucleotide sequences. Out-of-frame TCRB sequences from naive cells were analyzed as a proxy for the pre-selection repertoire. TCRdb re-hosts the immuneACCESS table, in-frame sequences only. Its copies lack some clones; in the studies checked, an unresolved V gene accounts for under half of them, and the cause for the rest is not known. For V, J and clone size, that table is used; D and trimming come from the DNA. The sample table holds hundreds of thousands of clones, of which roughly 30% were seen once. The ten most abundant clones make up 0.065% of the sample.

This TCR came from a man in his late teens or twenties in good health. Rearrangement joined TRBV29-1 to TRBJ2-1, with the D gene uncertain. Material for sequencing was naive CD4+ T cells from blood. This specimen's cell subset or site label, per the study, means: true naive CD4+ T cells. At the DNA level, the sequence is TGCAGCTGGGCGCCCAGTCGGCTCTACAATGAGCAGTTCTTC. Its amino acids are CSWAPSRLYNEQFF.